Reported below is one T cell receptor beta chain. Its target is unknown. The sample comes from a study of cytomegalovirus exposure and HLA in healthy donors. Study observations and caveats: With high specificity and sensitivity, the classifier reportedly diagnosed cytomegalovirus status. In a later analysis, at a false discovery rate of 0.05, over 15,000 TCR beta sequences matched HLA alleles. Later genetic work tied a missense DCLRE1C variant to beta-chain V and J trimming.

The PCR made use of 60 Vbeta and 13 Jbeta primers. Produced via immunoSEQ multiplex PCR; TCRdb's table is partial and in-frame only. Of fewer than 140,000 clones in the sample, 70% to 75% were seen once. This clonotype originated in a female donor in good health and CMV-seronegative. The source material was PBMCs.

The CDR3 coding sequence is TGTGCCAGCAGTGTCCCATTCCGACTAGCGGGAGGCCCGGGGGGCTACGAGCAGTACTTC. As protein: CASSVPFRLAGGPGGYEQYF. The chain joins TRBV2 to TRBJ2-5; TRBD2 matches at 13 bases. The J call may be incorrect, as the DNA end agrees better with TRBJ2-7. The CDR3 consists of 20 residues. Germline V gene data show CDR1 as SNHLY and CDR2 as FYNNEI.